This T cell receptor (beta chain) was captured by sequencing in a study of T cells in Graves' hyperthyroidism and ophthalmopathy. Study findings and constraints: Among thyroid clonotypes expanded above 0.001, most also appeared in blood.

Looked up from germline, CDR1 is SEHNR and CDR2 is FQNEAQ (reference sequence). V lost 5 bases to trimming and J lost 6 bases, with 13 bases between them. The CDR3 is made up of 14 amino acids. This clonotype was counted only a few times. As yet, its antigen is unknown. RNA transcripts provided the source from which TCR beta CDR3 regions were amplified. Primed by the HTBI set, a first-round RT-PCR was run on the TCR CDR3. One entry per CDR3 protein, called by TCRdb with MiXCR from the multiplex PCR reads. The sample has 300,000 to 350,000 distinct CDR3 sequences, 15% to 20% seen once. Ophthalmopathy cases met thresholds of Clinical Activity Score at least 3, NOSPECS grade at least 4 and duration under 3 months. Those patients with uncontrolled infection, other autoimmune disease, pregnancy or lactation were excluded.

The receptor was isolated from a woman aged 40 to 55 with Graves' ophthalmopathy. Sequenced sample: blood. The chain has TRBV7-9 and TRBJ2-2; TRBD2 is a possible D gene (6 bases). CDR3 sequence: CASSLGGVPGELFF. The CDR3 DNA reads TGTGCCAGCAGCCTTGGCGGGGTGCCCGGGGAGCTGTTTTTT.